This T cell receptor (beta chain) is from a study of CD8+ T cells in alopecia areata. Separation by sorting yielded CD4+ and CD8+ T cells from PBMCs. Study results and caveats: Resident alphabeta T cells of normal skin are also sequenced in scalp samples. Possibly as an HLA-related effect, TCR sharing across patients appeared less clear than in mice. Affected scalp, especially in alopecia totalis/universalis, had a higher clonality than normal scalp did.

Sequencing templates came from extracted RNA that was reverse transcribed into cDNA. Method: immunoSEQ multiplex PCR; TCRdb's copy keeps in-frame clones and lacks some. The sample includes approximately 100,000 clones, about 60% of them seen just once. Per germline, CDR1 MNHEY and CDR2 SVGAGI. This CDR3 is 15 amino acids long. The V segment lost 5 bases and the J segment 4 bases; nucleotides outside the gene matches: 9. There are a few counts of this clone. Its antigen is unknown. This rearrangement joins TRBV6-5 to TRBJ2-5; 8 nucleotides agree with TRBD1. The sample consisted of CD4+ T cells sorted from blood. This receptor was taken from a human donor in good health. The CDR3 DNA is TGTGCCAGCAGTCCTAAATCCGGGACAGGAGAGACCCAGTACTTC. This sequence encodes CASSPKSGTGETQYF.